This is a list of T cell receptor beta chains from one sample in a study of PD-1 blockade in classical Hodgkin lymphoma. The protocol was immunoSEQ multiplex PCR, while the TCRdb copy is restricted to in-frame clones and leaves out a portion. The table lists about 41,000 clones, roughly 69% of them singletons. The sequences come from peripheral blood mononuclear cells (PBMCs), collected before the fourth cycle of nivolumab. The receptors here all came from a human donor with classical Hodgkin lymphoma. Both conserved end residues are part of each CDR3. The D gene is left open where the match is weak. A clone size is listed for some rows: how often the clone was seen (once, few, many), or a class if it is expanded.

clone size: -
D gene: TRBD2
J gene: TRBJ2-1
V gene: TRBV4-3
CDR3 protein: CASSQDPLAGGRNEQFF
CDR3 DNA: TGCGCCAGCAGCCAAGATCCGCTAGCGGGGGGGAGAAATGAGCAGTTCTTC

clone size: -
D gene: -
J gene: TRBJ2-5
V gene: TRBV13
CDR3 protein: CASSWGEEETQYF
CDR3 DNA: TGTGCCAGCAGCTGGGGGGAGGAGGAGACCCAGTACTTC

clone size: -
D gene: -
J gene: TRBJ1-5
V gene: TRBV15
CDR3 protein: CATSRDRGSNQPQHF
CDR3 DNA: TGTGCCACCAGCAGAGACAGGGGAAGCAATCAGCCCCAGCATTTT

clone size: -
D gene: -
J gene: TRBJ2-2
V gene: TRBV2
CDR3 protein: CASSLRGTGSTGELFF
CDR3 DNA: TGTGCCAGCAGCCTCAGGGGGACTGGGTCCACCGGGGAGCTGTTTTTT

clone size: -
D gene: TRBD1
J gene: TRBJ1-1
V gene: TRBV6-5
CDR3 protein: CASSLGTGSDTEAFF
CDR3 DNA: TGTGCCAGCAGCCTAGGGACAGGTTCGGACACTGAAGCTTTCTTT

clone size: few
D gene: TRBD1
J gene: TRBJ2-7
V gene: TRBV4-1
CDR3 protein: CASSLDRGTYEQYF
CDR3 DNA: TGCGCCAGCAGCCTTGACAGGGGAACCTACGAGCAGTACTTC

clone size: -
D gene: TRBD2
J gene: TRBJ2-1
V gene: TRBV11-3
CDR3 protein: CASSLDGGAYNEQFF
CDR3 DNA: TGTGCCAGCAGCTTAGACGGGGGGGCCTACAATGAGCAGTTCTTC

clone size: -
D gene: TRBD2
J gene: TRBJ2-3
V gene: TRBV7-9
CDR3 protein: CASIRGASGGTDTQYF
CDR3 DNA: TGTGCCAGCATTAGAGGAGCTAGCGGGGGCACAGATACGCAGTATTTT

clone size: -
D gene: -
J gene: TRBJ2-3
V gene: TRBV15
CDR3 protein: CATRPAMRDTQYF
CDR3 DNA: TGTGCCACCAGACCGGCTATGAGGGATACGCAGTATTTT

clone size: -
D gene: -
J gene: TRBJ1-5
V gene: TRBV15
CDR3 protein: CATSSTGQHQPQHF
CDR3 DNA: TGTGCCACCAGCTCAACGGGGCAGCATCAGCCCCAGCATTTT

clone size: -
D gene: -
J gene: TRBJ2-5
V gene: TRBV10-3
CDR3 protein: CAISESEPNLLSQETQYF
CDR3 DNA: TGTGCCATCAGTGAATCTGAACCCAACCTCCTTTCGCAAGAGACCCAGTACTTC

clone size: -
D gene: TRBD2
J gene: TRBJ2-7
V gene: TRBV10-2
CDR3 protein: CATKIAGPSYEQYF
CDR3 DNA: TGCGCCACCAAGATAGCGGGGCCCTCCTACGAGCAGTACTTC

clone size: -
D gene: TRBD1
J gene: TRBJ2-5
V gene: TRBV5-1
CDR3 protein: CASSSGQGVSETQYF
CDR3 DNA: TGCGCCAGCAGCTCGGGACAGGGGGTTTCGGAGACCCAGTACTTC

clone size: -
D gene: -
J gene: TRBJ2-7
V gene: TRBV28
CDR3 protein: CASRQTGSGEQYF
CDR3 DNA: TGTGCCAGCAGACAAACAGGGTCTGGCGAGCAGTACTTC

clone size: -
D gene: TRBD1
J gene: TRBJ2-2
V gene: TRBV11-3
CDR3 protein: CASSDRGTGELFF
CDR3 DNA: TGTGCCAGCAGCGACAGGGGAACCGGGGAGCTGTTTTTT

clone size: -
D gene: -
J gene: TRBJ2-2
V gene: TRBV19
CDR3 protein: CASSIDSGSPNTGELFF
CDR3 DNA: TGTGCCAGTAGTATAGATTCGGGCAGTCCGAACACCGGGGAGCTGTTTTTT

clone size: -
D gene: -
J gene: TRBJ1-1
V gene: TRBV20-1
CDR3 protein: CSAVVAWEAFF
CDR3 DNA: TGCAGTGCCGTAGTTGCTTGGGAAGCTTTCTTT

clone size: -
D gene: -
J gene: TRBJ2-7
V gene: TRBV11-2
CDR3 protein: CASSLSQGRYEQYF
CDR3 DNA: TGTGCCAGCAGCTTATCTCAGGGGAGATACGAGCAGTACTTC

clone size: -
D gene: TRBD1
J gene: TRBJ2-3
V gene: TRBV15
CDR3 protein: CATSDRAKDTQYF
CDR3 DNA: TGTGCCACCAGCGACAGGGCGAAAGATACGCAGTATTTT

clone size: -
D gene: TRBD2
J gene: TRBJ2-1
V gene: TRBV7-9
CDR3 protein: CASSFWGRDENNEQFF
CDR3 DNA: TGTGCCAGCAGCTTTTGGGGGAGGGACGAGAACAATGAGCAGTTCTTC

clone size: -
D gene: -
J gene: TRBJ1-5
V gene: TRBV30
CDR3 protein: CAWSQREEQPQHF
CDR3 DNA: TGTGCCTGGAGTCAGAGGGAGGAGCAGCCCCAGCATTTT

clone size: -
D gene: -
J gene: TRBJ1-1
V gene: TRBV7-8
CDR3 protein: CASSPGTYEAFF
CDR3 DNA: TGTGCCAGCAGCCCAGGGACCTATGAAGCTTTCTTT